This T cell receptor beta chain appears in the sequencing data of a study of radiotherapy plus CTLA-4 blockade in lung cancer. On the study more broadly: Of the patients, roughly 20% showed objective responses and about 30% attained disease control. General observations from the study: Per reports, early blood T cell clone dynamics, plus interferon-beta, forecast response most strongly. Clones of tumor-derived TCRs expanded in blood after radiotherapy plus ipilimumab.

The table came from immunoSEQ multiplex PCR; TCRdb's copy has only in-frame clones and leaves some out. The sample records over 30,000 clones, 60% to 80% being singletons. V gave up 7 bases and J gave up 4 bases, with 17 bases separating them. The CDR3 runs 14 residues. Germline loops: CDR1 MNHEY, CDR2 SMNVEV (reference sequence). Lung cancer patients with chemo-refractory metastatic non-small-cell disease were given focal radiation plus CTLA-4 blockade with ipilimumab. To note about this clone: As yet, its antigen is unknown.

The specimen comprised peripheral blood, sampled from a patient treated with radiotherapy plus ipilimumab. The origin of this receptor is a human donor with non-small cell lung cancer whose response to radiotherapy plus ipilimumab could not be evaluated. The chain couples TRBV27 to TRBJ2-7; a possible D gene is TRBD1 (6 bases). Here the CDR3 reads CASTRSRTDYEQYF. In DNA form, the CDR3 reads TGTGCCAGCACTCGAAGTAGGACAGATTACGAGCAGTACTTC.